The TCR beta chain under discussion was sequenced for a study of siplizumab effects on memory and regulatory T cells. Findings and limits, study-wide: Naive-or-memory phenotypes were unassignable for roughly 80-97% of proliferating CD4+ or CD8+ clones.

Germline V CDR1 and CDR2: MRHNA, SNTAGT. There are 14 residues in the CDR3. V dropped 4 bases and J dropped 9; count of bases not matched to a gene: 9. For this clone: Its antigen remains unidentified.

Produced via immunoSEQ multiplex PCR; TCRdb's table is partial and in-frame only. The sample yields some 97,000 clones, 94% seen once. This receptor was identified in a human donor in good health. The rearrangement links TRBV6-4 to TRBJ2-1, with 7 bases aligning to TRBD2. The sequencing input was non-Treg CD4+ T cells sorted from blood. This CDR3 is CASSASGGEGEQFF. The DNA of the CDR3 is TGTGCCAGCAGTGCCAGTGGAGGGGAGGGTGAGCAGTTCTTC.